The rows below give T cell receptor beta chains drawn from one sample of a study of T cell responses to AZD1222 COVID-19 vaccine. Assay used: immunoSEQ multiplex PCR; TCRdb lists only in-frame clones, some missing. In the table there are under 150,000 clones, around 92% of which are singletons. The sequencing here drew on peripheral blood, taken 28 days after the second AZD1222 dose. The receptors derive from an adult who received the AZD1222 COVID-19 vaccine. Both conserved end residues are part of each CDR3. D genes are given only for firm matches. Size is stated for part of the rows, as once, few or many counts, or as a class when the clone is expanded.

d_call j_call clone_size v_call cdr3_nt cdr3_aa
TRBD1 TRBJ2-1 . TRBV7-7 TGTGCTAGCAGTACCGGGGACAGCCTCTACAATGAGCAGTTCTTC CASSTGDSLYNEQFF
TRBD1 TRBJ2-7 . TRBV7-8 TGTGCCAGCAGCTCCGAGGACAGGGTCGAGCAGTACTTC CASSSEDRVEQYF
TRBD1 TRBJ1-5 few TRBV15 TGTGCCACCAGCAGAGACAACAGGGGCGATAGCAATCAGCCCCAGCATTTT CATSRDNRGDSNQPQHF
. TRBJ2-1 . TRBV2 TGTGCCAGCAGCGAAGGGGCCGCTGGCCCTTACAATGAGCAGTTCTTC CASSEGAAGPYNEQFF
. TRBJ1-2 . TRBV9 TGTGCCAGCATGGGAACGAACTATGGCTACACCTTC CASMGTNYGYTF
. TRBJ2-5 few TRBV5-1 TGCGCCAGCAGCTTGGCCAGAAGGGGAGGATCAGAGACCCAGTACTTC CASSLARRGGSETQYF
. TRBJ1-1 . TRBV6-2/TRBV6-3 TGTGCCAGCAGTTACAGGGGCCCTGAAGGGGTTAACACTGAAGCTTTCTTT CASSYRGPEGVNTEAFF
. TRBJ1-1 . TRBV18 TGTGCCAGCTCGTACCTTACCGGCAGGAGGACTGAAGCTTTCTTT CASSYLTGRRTEAFF
. TRBJ2-5 . TRBV7-9 TGTGCCAGCAGCGAGCAGGGTCCTCGGGAGACCCAGTACTTC CASSEQGPRETQYF
TRBD1 TRBJ1-5 . TRBV19 TGTGCCAGTAGTAGGGGGACAGGGGATAATCAGCCCCAGCATTTT CASSRGTGDNQPQHF
TRBD1 TRBJ1-6 . TRBV6-5 TGTGCCAGCAGTTGGACAGGGGGTAATTCACCCCTCCACTTT CASSWTGGNSPLHF
. TRBJ1-1 . TRBV6-5 TGTGCCAGCAGTTACGCCCTATTAGGCAGGACTGAAGCTTTCTTT CASSYALLGRTEAFF
TRBD1 TRBJ1-1 . TRBV3-1/TRBV3-2 TGTGCCAGCAGACCAAGGGACAGGGGAACTGAAGCTTTCTTT CASRPRDRGTEAFF
. TRBJ1-2 once TRBV4-1 TGCGCCAGCAGCCAGGAAGACAGGCCCTATGGCTACACCTTC CASSQEDRPYGYTF
. TRBJ2-1 . TRBV9 TGTGCCAGCAGCGAGCCCCATGGGTATGAGCAGTTCTTC CASSEPHGYEQFF
. TRBJ1-6 . TRBV3-1/TRBV3-2 TGTGCCAGCAGCCAAGTCCGGGGACGCGGTTCACCCCTCCACTTT CASSQVRGRGSPLHF
. TRBJ1-1 . TRBV5-4 TGTGCCAGCAGCACTGCTGGGGGCGCCGAGAACACTGAAGCTTTCTTT CASSTAGGAENTEAFF
TRBD2 TRBJ2-7 . TRBV3-1/TRBV3-2 TGTGCCAGCAGTCGGGGGGATGCTACCGAGCAGTACTTC CASSRGDATEQYF
. TRBJ1-5 . TRBV2 TGTGCCAGCAGTGAAACCTCAGGAAATCAGCCCCAGCATTTT CASSETSGNQPQHF
. TRBJ1-3 . TRBV9 TGTGCCAGCAGCGTAAACGGGGATACAGGAAACACCATATATTTT CASSVNGDTGNTIYF
. TRBJ2-6 . TRBV7-9 TGTGCCAGCAGCTTAGAACTTCGCCTCCCCTCTGGGGCCAACGTCCTGACTTTC CASSLELRLPSGANVLTF
. TRBJ2-2 . TRBV27 TGTGCCAGCAGTTGGACGGGGCACACCGGGGAGCTGTTTTTT CASSWTGHTGELFF
. TRBJ1-6 . TRBV16 TGTGCCAGCGCGGGACGTGTCAATTCACCCCTCCACTTT CASAGRVNSPLHF
. TRBJ2-1 . TRBV7-6 TGTGCCAGCAGCTTAGCCCCCAGGGCGGGTGAGCAGTTCTTC CASSLAPRAGEQFF
TRBD1 TRBJ1-3 . TRBV11-3 TGTGCCAGCAGTCGACAGGGTTGGGCTGGAAACACCATATATTTT CASSRQGWAGNTIYF
TRBD1 TRBJ1-4 . TRBV15 TGTGCCACCAGCAGACGCGACAGGGCGAGAGAAAAACTGTTTTTT CATSRRDRAREKLFF
TRBD1 TRBJ1-6 . TRBV27 TGTGCCAGCAGCCCGACAGGGTCCTCCTATAATTCACCCCTCCACTTT CASSPTGSSYNSPLHF
. TRBJ1-2 . TRBV7-3 TGTGCCAGCAGCTTAGACCGCCGGGGCTACACCTTC CASSLDRRGYTF